Below are 32 T cell receptor beta chains sequenced from a single sample in a study of early T cells in non-severe SARS-CoV-2 infection. One entry per CDR3 protein, called by TCRdb with MiXCR from the 5' RACE reads. Here the sample spans tens of thousands of distinct CDR3 sequences, 18% being singletons. Sequencing used whole blood, obtained at baseline. The receptors here all came from an adult who was a healthcare worker with PCR-confirmed SARS-CoV-2 infection or an uninfected control (not recorded which).

V usage is TRBV20-1 and J usage is TRBJ2-5, with D unclear. V shed 6 bases and J shed 2 bases, with 7 bases lying between them. CDR3 length: 11 residues. From germline, CDR1 is DFQATT and CDR2 SNEGSKA (reference sequence). The CDR3 DNA reads as TGCAGTGCAGGAGCACAAGAGACCCAGTACTTC. Its translation is CSAGAQETQYF.

The J gene is TRBJ1-1, the V gene TRBV6-5; D call uncertain. This CDR3 is 15 amino acids long. V shed 3 bases and J shed 0 bases, with 11 bases lying between them. The germline gives CDR1 MNHEY, CDR2 SVGAGI. CDR3 nucleotide sequence: TGTGCCAGCAGTTATGGTTGGTCTGTGAACACTGAAGCTTTCTTT. This encodes CASSYGWSVNTEAFF.

This chain links TRBV2 with TRBJ2-5; D not certain. From germline, CDR1 is SNHLY and CDR2 FYNNEI. The CDR3 has 10 amino acids. The ends were cut back, 5 bases at V and 7 bases at J, with 5 bases in the middle. DNA for the CDR3: TGTGCCAGCAGTCGTAGGACCCAGTACTTC. It encodes CASSRRTQYF.

This clonotype was found a few times. The chain recombines TRBV7-9 with TRBJ2-5, with 10 nucleotides matching TRBD1. With 4 bases clipped from V and 5 bases from J, the junction kept 7 bases outside the gene matches. Germline V gives CDR1 SEHNR, CDR2 FQNEAQ (reference sequence). There are 15 residues in the CDR3. CDR3 residues: CASSSTDRGRETQYF. The CDR3 DNA sequence: TGTGCCAGCAGCTCCACCGACAGGGGGCGTGAGACCCAGTACTTC.

This clonotype turned up a few times. DNA for the CDR3: TGTGCTAGTGGGGCCTCTGGGGCCAACGTCCTGACTTTC. This sequence encodes CASGASGANVLTF. The V call is TRBV12-5, the J call TRBJ2-6; D remains unclear. The V gene's germline CDR1 is LGHNT and CDR2 FRNRAP. The V gene lost 6 bases and the J gene lost 0 bases, with 3 bases spanning the gap. The CDR3 contains 13 residues.

V usage is TRBV28 and J usage is TRBJ1-3, with no clear D. Germline loops: CDR1 MDHEN, CDR2 SYDVKM. V shed 7 bases and J shed 4 bases, with 14 bases lying between them. This CDR3 region has 14 residues. CDR3 protein: CASIERGGGNTIYF. CDR3 nucleotide sequence: TGTGCCAGCATCGAAAGAGGCGGAGGAAACACCATATATTTT.

This clonotype was recorded a few times. The rearrangement links TRBV7-9 to TRBJ1-2; D possibly corresponds to TRBD1 (5 bases). CDR1 SEHNR and CDR2 FQNEAQ come from the germline V gene (reference sequence). V dropped 5 bases and J dropped 6 bases, with 10 bases sitting between them. This CDR3 region has 12 residues. The DNA for the CDR3 is TGTGCCAGCAGCCGGGACCGAGATGGCTACACCTTC. Its protein product is CASSRDRDGYTF.

This clonotype was seen repeatedly, ten times or more. This chain connects TRBV18 to TRBJ2-1; D possibly matches TRBD1 or TRBD2 (8 bases each). Trimming took 2 bases from V and 5 from J, leaving 25 bases between them. This CDR3 is 19 amino acids long. CDR1 and CDR2 from the germline V gene are KGHSH and LQKENI. CDR3 sequence: CASSPRTGMSGSVHNEQFF. The CDR3, as DNA: TGTGCCAGCTCACCAAGGACAGGGATGAGCGGGAGTGTGCACAATGAGCAGTTCTTC.

This clonotype showed up just a few times. V is TRBV28 and J is TRBJ2-1, with 7 bases identical to TRBD1. Trimming at V came to 10 bases and at J to 0 bases, leaving 3 bases not matched to a gene. The CDR3 has 13 residues. CDR1 and CDR2 (germline): MDHEN, SYDVKM. This CDR3 reads CAIQGSSYNEQFF. The DNA of the CDR3 is TGTGCCATACAGGGGAGCTCCTACAATGAGCAGTTCTTC.

J is TRBJ2-7 and V is TRBV6-6; D gene unclear. The CDR3 contains 17 residues. CDR1 and CDR2 from the germline V gene are MNHNY and SVGAGI (reference sequence). The V gene lost 0 bases and the J gene lost 3 bases, with 18 bases spanning the gap. The CDR3 here is CASSYSRQQSRYYEQYF. For the CDR3, the DNA is TGTGCCAGCAGTTACTCTCGGCAGCAGAGTAGATACTACGAGCAGTACTTC.

This clonotype appeared a few times. The chain uses TRBV6-1 and TRBJ1-2; D gene uncertain. Germline V gene sequence: CDR1 MNHNS, CDR2 SASEGT. V lost 4 bases, J lost 6 bases, and 6 bases lay in between. The CDR3 extends over 11 amino acids. The CDR3 region is CASSVINGYTF. The CDR3 bases are TGTGCCAGCAGTGTTATTAATGGCTACACCTTC.

This clonotype was seen more than once but under ten times. This chain connects TRBV12-3 or TRBV12-4 to TRBJ2-7; D ambiguous. V lost 4 bases and J 0 bases, leaving 10 bases between the germline ends. CDR3 length: 14 amino acids. The CDR3 loop reads CASSSPVGSYEQYF. The DNA for the CDR3 is TGTGCCAGCAGTTCCCCCGTGGGCTCCTACGAGCAGTACTTC.

The chain carries TRBV6-5 and TRBJ1-6; a weak D match, TRBD1 (6 bases). V lost 5 bases and J lost 4, with 9 bases in between. The CDR3 runs to 14 residues. The V gene's germline CDR1 is MNHEY and CDR2 SVGAGI. The CDR3 nucleotides read TGTGCCAGCAGTCCGGGACAATATAATTCACCCCTCCACTTT. This translates into CASSPGQYNSPLHF.

This clonotype was seen more than once but under ten times. V gene TRBV7-2 combines with J gene TRBJ1-2; D possibly corresponds to TRBD1 (5 bases). The germline V and J ends were trimmed by 0 bases and 8 bases, with 13 bases remaining between them. The V gene's germline CDR1 is SGHTA and CDR2 FQGNSA. CDR3 length: 14 amino acids. The CDR3 spells CASSLAGQYRGYTF. Written as DNA, the CDR3 is TGTGCCAGCAGCTTAGCGGGGCAATATCGCGGCTACACCTTC.

A few counts support this clonotype. This chain links TRBV20-1 with TRBJ2-7, with TRBD2 matching 9 bases. This CDR3 comprises 14 residues. CDR1 DFQATT and CDR2 SNEGSKA come from the germline V gene (reference sequence). V gave up 4 bases and J gave up 4 bases; unmatched junction bases: 8. CDR3 sequence (DNA): TGCAGTGCTACGTCGACTAGCGGAGCTTACGAGCAGTACTTC. This sequence encodes CSATSTSGAYEQYF.

The chain carries TRBV3-2 and TRBJ2-7; no check of the table's D call, TRBD1, against the DNA was made. TRBV3-2 is flagged as a pseudogene. This CDR3 has 15 amino acids. CDR3 bases: TGTGCCAGCAGCCAAGTCTGGCAGGGGGCAGGCGAGCAGTACTTC. Protein product: CASSQVWQGAGEQYF.

This clonotype was observed a handful of times. The chain joins TRBV6-5 to TRBJ1-2, with 7 bases identical to TRBD1. V lost 5 bases, J lost 6 bases, and 3 bases stayed unmatched. Germline loops: CDR1 MNHEY, CDR2 SVGAGI. The CDR3 is 12 amino acids. CDR3 in amino acids: CASSLDRDGYTF. The CDR3 DNA sequence: TGTGCCAGCAGTCTAGACAGGGATGGCTACACCTTC.

The rearrangement joins TRBV28 to TRBJ1-2; TRBD1 aligns across 7 bases. The CDR3 totals 15 residues. V lost 5 bases and J lost 1; bases outside the gene matches: 7. CDR1 and CDR2 from the germline V gene are MDHEN and SYDVKM. CDR3 amino acids: CASSAPQGNNYGYTF. CDR3 bases: TGTGCCAGCAGTGCGCCACAGGGGAATAACTATGGCTACACCTTC.

The rearrangement links TRBV12-5 to TRBJ1-1; no definite D call. V lost 6 bases, J lost 5 bases, and 7 bases lay in between. The CDR3 is 11 residues long. Germline CDR1 reads LGHNT; CDR2 reads FRNRAP. CDR3 DNA: TGTGCTAGTGGCTCCGCTACTGAAGCTTTCTTT. This encodes CASGSATEAFF.

CDR3 nucleotides: TGCAGTGCTAAGACTAGCGGGAGTTGGTTGGAGACCCAGTACTTC. As protein: CSAKTSGSWLETQYF. V gene TRBV20-1 combines with J gene TRBJ2-5; TRBD2 matches 12 bases. This CDR3 region has 15 residues. CDR1 DFQATT and CDR2 SNEGSKA come from the germline V gene (reference sequence). The V gene end was trimmed by 4 bases and the J gene end by 5 bases; junction bases not matched to a gene: 8.

V usage is TRBV20-1 and J usage is TRBJ2-2; 11 bases align to TRBD2. Germline V gives CDR1 DFQATT, CDR2 SNEGSKA (reference sequence). V was pared by 0 bases and J by 3 bases, with 0 bases of the junction left unmatched. CDR3 length: 15 amino acids. Here the CDR3 DNA reads TGCAGTGCTAGAGATAGCGGGAGGGACACCGGGGAGCTGTTTTTT. It encodes CSARDSGRDTGELFF.

This clonotype was picked up a small number of times. The chain joins TRBV20-1 to TRBJ2-2; D is uncertain. CDR3 length equals 12 residues. CDR1 and CDR2 from the germline V gene are DFQATT and SNEGSKA (reference sequence). The ends were cut back, 4 bases at V and 2 bases at J, with 5 bases in the middle. DNA of the CDR3: TGCAGTGCTACGATTAACACCGGGGAGCTGTTTTTT. Translation: CSATINTGELFF.

J is TRBJ2-1 and V is TRBV19; TRBD2 matches 10 bases. The CDR3 is 20 residues long. Germline CDR1 LNHDA, CDR2 SQIVND (reference sequence). Unmatched junction bases numbered 20, after V lost 5 bases and J lost 4 bases. The CDR3 is CASSAGASGSLFTAYNEQFF. The CDR3 DNA sequence: TGTGCCAGTAGTGCCGGGGCTAGCGGGAGTCTCTTTACCGCATACAATGAGCAGTTCTTC.

This rearrangement joins TRBV29-1 to TRBJ2-7; 8 bases are shared with TRBD2. Germline CDR1 and CDR2: SQVTM and ANQGSEA. The CDR3 is 14 amino acids. V lost 6 bases to trimming and J lost 3 bases; unmatched junction nucleotides: 10. CDR3 sequence: CSVVLAEGLYEQYF. The CDR3 region has the DNA TGCAGCGTAGTACTAGCGGAGGGCCTCTACGAGCAGTACTTC.

The genes are TRBV12-3 or TRBV12-4 and TRBJ1-4; the D is unclear. The CDR3 spans 13 residues. V lost 7 bases and J lost 7, with 13 bases in between. The CDR3 loop is CASKVRAAEKLFF. The CDR3 nucleotides are TGTGCCAGCAAAGTGAGGGCGGCTGAAAAACTGTTTTTT.

CDR3: CASSYSSAGANSPLHF. DNA for the CDR3: TGTGCCAGCAGTTACTCGAGCGCAGGGGCAAATTCACCCCTCCACTTT. J is TRBJ1-6 and V is TRBV6-5; a possible D gene is TRBD1 (6 bases). V was cut by 0 bases and J by 7 bases, with 13 bases left in between. CDR1 is MNHEY, CDR2 SVGAGI, per germline. This CDR3 comprises 16 residues.

This clonotype was seen ten or more times. This chain links TRBV24-1 with TRBJ2-1; 13 bases are a match to TRBD2. The CDR3 runs 18 residues. CDR1 and CDR2 (germline): KGHDR, SFDVKD. V gave up 5 bases and J gave up 5 bases; unmatched junction bases: 11. CDR3 region: CATSGRPGLAGQDNEQFF. The CDR3 bases are TGTGCCACCAGTGGTAGACCGGGACTAGCGGGGCAAGACAATGAGCAGTTCTTC.

The genes are TRBV6-1 and TRBJ2-7, with TRBD2 as a possible D gene (5 bases). CDR3 length: 13 amino acids. Trimming pared 7 bases from V and 2 bases from J, leaving 12 bases between. Germline V CDR1 and CDR2: MNHNS, SASEGT. The CDR3 loop reads CASTEGFAYEQYF. The CDR3 region has the DNA TGTGCCAGCACCGAGGGTTTCGCCTACGAGCAGTACTTC.

The chain has TRBV20-1 and TRBJ2-7; D ambiguous. The germline gives CDR1 DFQATT, CDR2 SNEGSKA (reference sequence). The CDR3 totals 12 residues. V was shortened by 3 bases and J by 4 bases, with 10 bases between the two germline ends. This CDR3 is CSASAMGYEQYF. In nucleotides, the CDR3 is TGCAGTGCTAGTGCCATGGGGTACGAGCAGTACTTC.

This clonotype was counted between two and nine times. The gene calls are TRBV6-1 and TRBJ1-5, with unresolved D. Trimming left V 2 bases short and J 6 bases short, with 8 bases between. Germline loops: CDR1 MNHNS, CDR2 SASEGT. This CDR3 contains 13 residues. Here the CDR3 reads CASSESVSQPQHF. CDR3 bases: TGTGCCAGCAGTGAATCCGTTAGTCAGCCCCAGCATTTT.

This clonotype has more than one count but fewer than ten. This chain links TRBV27 with TRBJ1-6, with D possibly TRBD1 on 5 matching bases. The V gene lost 6 bases and the J gene lost 7 bases, with 16 bases spanning the gap. In germline, CDR1 is MNHEY, CDR2 SMNVEV (reference sequence). There are 15 residues in the CDR3. Here the CDR3 DNA reads TGTGCCAGCAGCTATAGTCCAGGGAGGAATTCACCCCTCCACTTT. It yields the protein CASSYSPGRNSPLHF.

The chain uses TRBV9 and TRBJ2-1, with D possibly matching TRBD1 (5 bases). With 1 base removed from V and 8 bases from J, the gap between germline ends came to 22 bases. The germline gives CDR1 SGDLS, CDR2 YYNGEE. The CDR3 runs 17 residues. The CDR3 bases are TGTGCCAGCAGCGTAATGGAGCAGGGCGAGTTTGTCCATGAGCAGTTCTTC. It specifies CASSVMEQGEFVHEQFF.